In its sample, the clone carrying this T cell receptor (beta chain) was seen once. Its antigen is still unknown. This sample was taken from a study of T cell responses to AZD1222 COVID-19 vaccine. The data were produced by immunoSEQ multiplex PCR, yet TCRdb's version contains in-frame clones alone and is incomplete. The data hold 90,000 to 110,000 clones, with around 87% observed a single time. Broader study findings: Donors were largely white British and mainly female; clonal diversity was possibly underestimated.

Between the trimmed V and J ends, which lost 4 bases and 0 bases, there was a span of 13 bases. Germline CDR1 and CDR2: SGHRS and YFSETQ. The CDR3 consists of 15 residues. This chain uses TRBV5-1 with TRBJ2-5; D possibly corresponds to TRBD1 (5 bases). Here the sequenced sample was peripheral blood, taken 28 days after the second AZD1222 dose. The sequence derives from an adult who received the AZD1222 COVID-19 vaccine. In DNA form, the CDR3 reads TGCGCCAGCAGCGTAGGGGTCTCTGACCAAGAGACCCAGTACTTC. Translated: CASSVGVSDQETQYF.